These T cell receptor beta chains were read from a single sample in a study of radiation and T cells in renal cell carcinoma. Data came from immunoSEQ multiplex PCR; TCRdb stores just in-frame clones and leaves some out. The sample holds roughly 92,000 clones, more than 65% seen once. This sample comprised blood, obtained from a patient whose treatment included radiotherapy and nephrectomy. The receptors originated from a man aged 55 to 70 with renal cell carcinoma. CDR3s include the opening cysteine and the closing phenylalanine or tryptophan. Only some rows state a clone size, as once, few, many or a class for expanded clones.

clone size: once
V gene: TRBV28
CDR3 protein: CAAARGRNTEAFF

clone size: -
V gene: TRBV20-1
CDR3 protein: CSARGHNEQFF

clone size: few
V gene: TRBV10-3
CDR3 protein: CAISELTSGLYNEQFF

clone size: few
V gene: TRBV7-3
CDR3 protein: CASSLSPDRGPGELFF

clone size: -
V gene: TRBV28
CDR3 protein: CASRDMTTDTQYF

clone size: -
V gene: TRBV6-1
CDR3 protein: CASSESGLAVYEQYF

clone size: -
V gene: TRBV10-1
CDR3 protein: CASPRNEQFF

clone size: -
V gene: TRBV29-1
CDR3 protein: CSPRLIAGTEAFF

clone size: -
V gene: TRBV5-6
CDR3 protein: CASSLDGQGVYEQYF

clone size: -
V gene: TRBV27
CDR3 protein: CASSSGGGSRANVLTF

clone size: -
V gene: TRBV10-1
CDR3 protein: CASSDRGKSSYNEQFF

clone size: once
V gene: TRBV30
CDR3 protein: CAWSVLGSATNQPQHF

clone size: -
V gene: TRBV7-2
CDR3 protein: CASSFPGGEERHTQYF

clone size: few
V gene: TRBV19
CDR3 protein: CASSMGQGLPQHF

clone size: -
V gene: TRBV28
CDR3 protein: CASSTHGTGPNTEAFF

clone size: -
V gene: TRBV9
CDR3 protein: CASSVGPSGLSGNTIYF

clone size: -
V gene: TRBV5-1
CDR3 protein: CASSLAMGVTEAFF

clone size: -
V gene: TRBV14
CDR3 protein: CASSAAEWRSFNYGYTF

clone size: -
V gene: TRBV29-1
CDR3 protein: CSVAQLVSTDTQYF

clone size: -
V gene: TRBV21-1
CDR3 protein: CASSKEVQGGGSYEQYF

clone size: -
V gene: TRBV10-3
CDR3 protein: CAISLGLQADTQYF

clone size: -
V gene: TRBV30
CDR3 protein: CALEAGGGTQYF

clone size: -
V gene: TRBV19
CDR3 protein: CASSTHQGQFF

clone size: -
V gene: TRBV10-3
CDR3 protein: CAIREGSGQSYEQYF

clone size: -
V gene: TRBV27
CDR3 protein: CASSYQGTGELFF

clone size: -
V gene: TRBV10-1
CDR3 protein: CASRAPDRRKLKPMAGYTF